What follows are 20 T cell receptor beta chains derived from one specimen sequenced in a study of human T cells and chemical hapten exposure. TCRdb used MiXCR to reprocess the RACE reads, holding one entry per CDR3 protein. In the table there are about 380,000 distinct CDR3 sequences, more than 4.5% of which are singletons. Indicated time point: patch test 1, 2 weeks after DPC sensitization. Sample treatment: therapeutic diphenylcyclopropenone sensitization with weekly scalp DPC. The material sequenced was whole blood, taken in connection with sensitization to the hapten diphenylcyclopropenone (DPC). The receptors shown here come from a woman aged 45-65 years with alopecia areata. Some clones in this sample may be carry-over from other donors' samples.

The chain is built from TRBV3-1 and TRBJ1-6; D is unclear. V shed 0 bases and J shed 7 bases, with 10 bases lying between them. CDR3 length equals 15 residues. CDR1 is LGHDT and CDR2 is YNNKEL in the germline V gene (reference sequence). The CDR3, as DNA: TGTGCCAGCAGCCAAGATTTAACAGAGAATTCACCCCTCCACTTT. Translation: CASSQDLTENSPLHF.

This clonotype was counted ten times or more. The rearrangement links TRBV5-1 to TRBJ2-3; 8 positions match TRBD1. The CDR3 runs to 15 residues. The junction had 2 bases not matched to a gene; V was cut back by 0 bases and J by 2 bases. Germline V gene lookup returns CDR1 SGHRS and CDR2 YFSETQ. In DNA form, the CDR3 reads TGCGCCAGCAGCTTGGTACAGGGGGTCACAGATACGCAGTATTTT. As protein: CASSLVQGVTDTQYF.

The J gene is TRBJ2-7, the V gene TRBV6-6; TRBD1 agrees at 8 bases. The CDR3 is 12 amino acids. Unmatched junction bases numbered 3, after V lost 8 bases and J lost 3 bases. Germline V gene data show CDR1 as MNHNY and CDR2 as SVGAGI (reference sequence). CDR3 nucleotide sequence: TGTGCCAGCGGCGACAGGGGCTACGAGCAGTACTTC. Translation gives CASGDRGYEQYF.

This clonotype was seen a few times. V and J are TRBV20-1 and TRBJ2-1; 9 bases align to TRBD2. Losses at the gene ends were 6 bases for V and 7 bases for J; bases not matched to a gene: 10. Germline V gene lookup returns CDR1 DFQATT and CDR2 SNEGSKA (reference sequence). CDR3 length equals 14 residues. The CDR3: CSAGWREGLNEQFF. DNA of the CDR3: TGCAGTGCAGGGTGGCGGGAGGGCCTGAATGAGCAGTTCTTC.

There are many counts of this clonotype. The chain combines TRBV5-1 with TRBJ1-1; D might be TRBD1 (5 bases). V was pared by 4 bases and J by 7 bases, with 11 bases between. Germline loops: CDR1 SGHRS, CDR2 YFSETQ. The CDR3 totals 12 residues. The CDR3 nucleotides are TGCGCCAGCAGCCTGGGGGGTAATGAAGCTTTCTTT. Amino acids: CASSLGGNEAFF. Full variable domain (rest looked up from reference TRBV5-1 and TRBJ1-1): KAGVTQTPRYLIKTRGQQVTLSCSPISGHRSVSWYQQTPGQGLQFLFEYFSETQRNKGNFPGRFSGRQFSNSRSEMNVSTLELGDSALYLCASSLGGNEAFFGQGTRLTVV.

The CDR3 DNA sequence: TGTGCCAGCAGTACCCGACGGGGCCCCGGGGATGAGCAGTTCTTC. It specifies CASSTRRGPGDEQFF. The rearrangement uses TRBV12-3 or TRBV12-4 and TRBJ2-1; either TRBD1 or TRBD2 may supply D (5 bases each). The CDR3 totals 15 residues. Trimming shortened V by 5 bases and J by 8 bases, and 19 bases separated the two germline ends.

This clonotype was recorded many times. This chain connects TRBV21-1 to TRBJ1-5; TRBD1, the table's D call, lacks a check against the DNA. TRBV21-1 corresponds to a pseudogene. This CDR3 is 15 amino acids long. In nucleotides, the CDR3 is TGTGCCAGCAGCAAAGTTCAGGGCAAGAATCAGCCCCAGCATTTT. Protein product: CASSKVQGKNQPQHF.

This clonotype was counted many times. This chain links TRBV9 with TRBJ1-4, with a possible D match to TRBD1 (6 bases). V dropped 1 base and J dropped 3 bases, with 10 bases sitting between them. Germline assignment: CDR1 SGDLS and CDR2 YYNGEE. CDR3 length equals 15 residues. In nucleotides, the CDR3 is TGTGCCAGCAGCGTATTACAGGGACCTAATGAAAAACTGTTTTTT. Residues: CASSVLQGPNEKLFF.

This clonotype was counted at least ten times. The rearrangement uses TRBV6-5 and TRBJ2-7; no reliable D call. Germline CDR1 is MNHEY and CDR2 is SVGAGI. The V gene lost 2 bases and the J gene lost 3 bases, with 8 bases spanning the gap. The CDR3 contains 13 residues. DNA of the CDR3: TGTGCCAGCAGTTACACCCGGAACTACGAGCAGTACTTC. Encoded protein: CASSYTRNYEQYF.

At least ten counts were recorded for this clonotype. This chain connects TRBV28 to TRBJ1-1, with TRBD1 as a possible D gene (6 bases). The V end was cut by 7 bases, the J end by 4 bases, with 34 bases between. The CDR3 totals 20 residues. Germline V CDR1 and CDR2: MDHEN, SYDVKM. DNA for the CDR3: TGTGCCAGCACCACACCGGGGGCGAGGCTAAGGGGCGGCCTCATCACTGAAGCTTTCTTT. Translated: CASTTPGARLRGGLITEAFF.

In this sample, this clonotype turned up many times. The rearrangement joins TRBV5-1 to TRBJ1-1; 9 bases match TRBD1. The germline CDR1 and CDR2 sequences are SGHRS and YFSETQ. This CDR3 contains 15 residues. V lost 2 bases and J lost 3; bases outside the gene matches: 5. CDR3 coding DNA: TGCGCCAGCAGCTTCATACAGGGGGCTGACACTGAAGCTTTCTTT. It translates to CASSFIQGADTEAFF.

The chain has TRBV12-3 or TRBV12-4 and TRBJ1-4; no clear D gene. The CDR3 covers 13 residues. Trimming removed 5 bases at V and 14 bases at J, with 18 bases between. The CDR3 bases are TGTGCCAGCAGTCCCGCGGGCGGCCTAAGGCTGTTTTTT. This translates into CASSPAGGLRLFF.

The chain is built from TRBV4-3 and TRBJ1-5; no definite D call. CDR3 size: 15 residues. Trimming stripped 0 bases from V and 7 bases from J, with 13 bases between. In germline, CDR1 is LGHNA, CDR2 YSLEER. CDR3 in DNA: TGCGCCAGCAGCCAAGATGGAGCCAGGAACCAGCCCCAGCATTTT. Protein: CASSQDGARNQPQHF.

The gene calls are TRBV20-1 and TRBJ1-4; D call uncertain. The CDR3 totals 13 residues. Trimming cost V 6 bases and J 5 bases, with 13 bases left between them. CDR1 and CDR2 (germline): DFQATT, SNEGSKA (reference sequence). CDR3 in amino acids: CSALRGPNEKLFF. For the CDR3, the DNA is TGCAGTGCCCTCCGCGGCCCGAATGAAAAACTGTTTTTT.

This clonotype showed up many times. The chain links TRBV20-1 to TRBJ2-3; D gene unclear. Trimming removed 4 bases at V and 6 bases at J, with 8 bases between. Looked up from germline, CDR1 is DFQATT and CDR2 is SNEGSKA (reference sequence). The CDR3 spans 11 residues. The CDR3 reads CSANTDDTQYF. CDR3 in DNA: TGCAGTGCTAATACAGACGATACGCAGTATTTT.

This clonotype was counted many times. The J gene is TRBJ1-3, the V gene TRBV5-1, with 9 bases aligning to TRBD1. Germline V gene lookup returns CDR1 SGHRS and CDR2 YFSETQ. With V trimmed by 4 bases and J by 6 bases, 8 bases remained unmatched. This CDR3 spans 15 amino acids. CDR3 in DNA: TGCGCCAGCAGCCCCCGGACAGGGGACTTAAACACCATATATTTT. Protein: CASSPRTGDLNTIYF.

This clonotype was found a few times. The V gene is TRBV7-2, the J gene TRBJ1-6; D gene ambiguous. From germline, CDR1 is SGHTA and CDR2 FQGNSA. This CDR3 spans 14 amino acids. V was shortened by 5 bases and J by 9 bases, with 14 bases between the two germline ends. The CDR3 loop reads CASSLIPALSPLHF. The CDR3 nucleotides read TGTGCCAGCAGCCTGATTCCAGCCCTTTCACCCCTCCACTTT. The entire variable domain, with the rest obtained from reference TRBV7-2 and TRBJ1-6, is as follows: GAGVSQSPSNKVTEKGKDVELRCDPISGHTALYWYRQSLGQGLEFLIYFQGNSAPDKSGLPSDRFSAERTGGSVSTLTIQRTQQEDSAVYLCASSLIPALSPLHFGNGTRLTVT.

Ten or more counts support this clonotype. The chain uses TRBV28 and TRBJ1-5; maybe TRBD1 (6 bases). The CDR3 runs 14 residues. Deletions cut 6 bases from V and 9 bases from J, with 18 bases between. Germline loops: CDR1 MDHEN, CDR2 SYDVKM. CDR3 nucleotides: TGTGCCAGCAGCAGAAGACAGGCGCGAGGGCCCCAGCATTTT. It encodes CASSRRQARGPQHF. The variable domain in full, completed from reference TRBV28 and TRBJ1-5, reads DVKVTQSSRYLVKRTGEKVFLECVQDMDHENMFWYRQDPGLGLRLIYFSYDVKMKEKGDIPEGYSVSREKKERFSLILESASTNQTSMYLCASSRRQARGPQHFGDGTRLSIL.

The table lists this clonotype with many counts. The V gene is TRBV9, the J gene TRBJ2-1; D is unclear. CDR1 and CDR2 (germline): SGDLS, YYNGEE. The length of the CDR3 is 15 residues. V gave up 2 bases and J gave up 0 bases, with 9 bases separating them. The CDR3 DNA reads as TGTGCCAGCAGCGTTAGCTGGAGCTCCTACAATGAGCAGTTCTTC. Encoded protein: CASSVSWSSYNEQFF.

The DNA for the CDR3 is TGTGCCAGCAGCTTAGAACAGGGGGCGCACAATGAGCAGTTCTTC. Protein product: CASSLEQGAHNEQFF. V and J are TRBV7-6 and TRBJ2-1, with 9 bases identical to TRBD1. The germline CDR1 and CDR2 sequences are SGHVS and FNYEAQ. The CDR3 sequence is 15 residues long. V lost 1 base to trimming and J lost 5 bases; unmatched junction nucleotides: 3. The complete variable domain, with remaining parts taken from reference TRBV7-6 and TRBJ2-1, reads GAGVSQSPRYKVTKRGQDVALRCDPISGHVSLYWYRQALGQGPEFLTYFNYEAQQDKSGLPNDRFSAERPEGSISTLTIQRTEQRDSAMYRCASSLEQGAHNEQFFGPGTRLTVL.